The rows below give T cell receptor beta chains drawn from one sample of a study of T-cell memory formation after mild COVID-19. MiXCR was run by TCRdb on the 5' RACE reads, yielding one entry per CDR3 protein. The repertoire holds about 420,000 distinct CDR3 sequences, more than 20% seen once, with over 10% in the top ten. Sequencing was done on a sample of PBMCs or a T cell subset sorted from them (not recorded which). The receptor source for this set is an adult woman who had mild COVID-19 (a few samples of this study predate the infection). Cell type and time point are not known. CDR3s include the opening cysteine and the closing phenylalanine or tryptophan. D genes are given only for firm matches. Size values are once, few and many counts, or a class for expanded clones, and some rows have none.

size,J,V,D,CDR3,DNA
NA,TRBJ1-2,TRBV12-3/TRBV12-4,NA,CASTSRPTGNLGYTF,TGTGCCAGCACCTCCCGCCCAACAGGGAATCTAGGCTACACCTTC
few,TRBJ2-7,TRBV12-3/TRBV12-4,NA,CASSLSGGREQYF,TGTGCCAGCAGTTTGAGCGGAGGCAGAGAGCAGTACTTC
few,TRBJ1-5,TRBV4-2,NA,CASSQDSWQPQHF,TGTGCCAGCAGCCAAGACTCCTGGCAGCCCCAGCATTTT
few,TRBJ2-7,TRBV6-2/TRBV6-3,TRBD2,CASSYAGLAREQYF,TGTGCCAGCAGTTACGCTGGACTAGCGAGGGAGCAGTACTTC
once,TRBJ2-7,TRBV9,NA,CASSVEAWTNEQYF,TGTGCCAGCAGCGTAGAAGCCTGGACAAACGAGCAGTACTTC
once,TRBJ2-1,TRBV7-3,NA,CASSGRGSPRASNEQFF,TGTGCCAGCAGCGGACGAGGGAGTCCCCGGGCCTCCAATGAGCAGTTCTTC
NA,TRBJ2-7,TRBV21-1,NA,CASSKRQITDVEQYF,TGTGCCAGCAGCAAGCGACAGATCACGGACGTCGAGCAGTACTTC
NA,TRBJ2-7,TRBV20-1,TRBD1,CSSGQGDWGEQYF,TGCAGCTCGGGACAGGGGGATTGGGGCGAGCAGTACTTC
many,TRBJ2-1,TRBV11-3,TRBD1,CASSPGVQGAYEQFF,TGTGCCAGCAGCCCAGGGGTACAGGGGGCCTATGAGCAGTTCTTC
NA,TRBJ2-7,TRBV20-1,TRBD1,CSANLPITGGYEQYF,TGCAGTGCTAATCTCCCAATAACAGGGGGTTACGAGCAGTACTTC
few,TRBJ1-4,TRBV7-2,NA,CASSLWTATNEKLFF,TGTGCCAGCAGCTTATGGACAGCAACTAATGAAAAACTGTTTTTT
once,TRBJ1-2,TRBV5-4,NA,CASSLDLLGYGYTF,TGTGCCAGCAGCTTGGACCTTTTGGGGTATGGCTACACCTTC
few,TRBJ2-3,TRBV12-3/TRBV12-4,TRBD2,CASSSSGGGTQYF,TGTGCCAGCAGTTCTAGCGGCGGGGGTACGCAGTATTTT
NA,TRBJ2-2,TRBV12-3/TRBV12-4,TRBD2,CASSLKKVTSRYTGELFF,TGTGCCAGCAGTTTAAAGAAGGTGACTAGCCGATACACCGGGGAGCTGTTTTTT
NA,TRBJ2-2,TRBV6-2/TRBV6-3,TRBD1,CASSKRDRGTGNTGELFF,TGTGCCAGCAGTAAACGGGACAGGGGAACTGGGAACACCGGGGAGCTGTTTTTT
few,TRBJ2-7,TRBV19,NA,CASSPLPGSYEQYF,TGTGCCAGTAGTCCCCTCCCCGGCTCGTACGAGCAGTACTTC
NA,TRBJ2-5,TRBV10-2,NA,CASRDPNQETQYF,TGCGCCAGCAGAGACCCGAACCAAGAGACCCAGTACTTC
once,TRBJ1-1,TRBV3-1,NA,CASSRAYTEAFF,TGTGCCAGCAGTCGGGCGTACACTGAAGCTTTCTTT
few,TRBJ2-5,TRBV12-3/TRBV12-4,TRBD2,CASSSGLAGPQYF,TGTGCCAGCAGCTCTGGACTAGCGGGTCCCCAGTACTTC
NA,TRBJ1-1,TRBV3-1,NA,CASSPRGRRLGTEAFF,TGTGCCAGCAGCCCCCGGGGGAGGAGGTTGGGCACTGAAGCTTTCTTT
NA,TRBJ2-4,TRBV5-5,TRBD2,CASSSWTSGPGNF,TGTGCCAGCAGCTCCTGGACTAGCGGCCCGGGGAACTTC
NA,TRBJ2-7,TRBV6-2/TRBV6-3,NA,CASSYSRLVLEQYF,TGTGCCAGCAGTTATAGCCGACTTGTCCTGGAGCAGTACTTC
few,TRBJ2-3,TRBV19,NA,CASRQPSTDTQYF,TGTGCCAGTAGGCAGCCTAGCACAGATACGCAGTATTTT
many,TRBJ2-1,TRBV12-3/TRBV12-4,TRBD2,CASSPGTSGSNEQFF,TGTGCCAGCAGTCCGGGGACTAGCGGGAGTAATGAGCAGTTCTTC
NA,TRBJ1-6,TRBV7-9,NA,CASSLDNYSPLHF,TGTGCCAGCAGCTTAGACAACTATTCACCCCTCCACTTT
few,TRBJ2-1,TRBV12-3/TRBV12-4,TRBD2,CASSLSGSPYNEQFF,TGTGCCAGCAGTTTGAGCGGGAGTCCCTACAATGAGCAGTTCTTC
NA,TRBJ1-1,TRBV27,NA,CASRDGLNTEAFF,TGTGCCAGCAGGGACGGACTGAACACTGAAGCTTTCTTT
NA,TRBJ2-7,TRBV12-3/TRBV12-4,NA,CASSAWGGNSYEQYF,TGTGCCAGCAGTGCTTGGGGGGGCAATAGTTACGAGCAGTACTTC
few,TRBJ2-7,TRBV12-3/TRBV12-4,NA,CASSSTDRSSYEQYF,TGTGCCAGCAGTTCGACCGACAGGAGCTCCTACGAGCAGTACTTC
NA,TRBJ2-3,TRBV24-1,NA,CATSDESENTDTQYF,TGTGCCACCAGTGATGAAAGCGAGAACACAGATACGCAGTATTTT
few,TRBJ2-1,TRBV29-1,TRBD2,CSVEIRMGLAGDEQFF,TGCAGCGTTGAAATAAGAATGGGACTAGCGGGAGATGAGCAGTTCTTC
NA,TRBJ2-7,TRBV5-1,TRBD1,CASSTRTGRSYEQYF,TGCGCCAGCAGCACCAGGACAGGGCGATCCTACGAGCAGTACTTC
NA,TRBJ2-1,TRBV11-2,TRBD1,CASSNRQGGNEQFF,TGTGCCAGCAGCAACCGACAGGGCGGAAATGAGCAGTTCTTC
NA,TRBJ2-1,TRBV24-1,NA,CATSYGTETFHEQFF,TGTGCCACCAGTTACGGAACCGAAACATTCCATGAGCAGTTCTTC
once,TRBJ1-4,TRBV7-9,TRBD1,CASSQTGGYEKLFF,TGTGCCAGCAGCCAAACAGGGGGCTATGAAAAACTGTTTTTT
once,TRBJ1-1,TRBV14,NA,CASTAGGMRTEAFF,TGTGCCAGCACAGCCGGGGGGATGAGGACTGAAGCTTTCTTT